This T cell receptor beta chain was recovered during a study of blood T cell repertoires in COVID-19. The CDR3 is made up of 19 amino acids. CDR1 is MGHRA and CDR2 is YSYEKL in the germline V gene. Trimming pared 7 bases from V and 2 bases from J, leaving 26 bases between. The method was immunoSEQ multiplex PCR; TCRdb's version includes in-frame clones alone and lacks a portion of them. The table has 300,000 to 450,000 clones, approximately 89% seen once. This TCR came from a woman aged 55-69 years with COVID-19, enrolled during active disease. The chain couples TRBV4-1 to TRBJ2-2; D possibly corresponds to TRBD2 (6 bases). Sequencing used peripheral blood. CDR3: CASKKAPREAGGNTGELFF. As DNA, the CDR3 is TGCGCCAGCAAGAAGGCCCCCCGAGAAGCGGGTGGAAACACCGGGGAGCTGTTTTTT.